This record looks at one TCR beta chain sequence and its context. This sample is drawn from a study of T cell changes during pregnancy in multiple sclerosis. The protocol was immunoSEQ multiplex PCR, while the TCRdb copy is restricted to in-frame clones and leaves out a portion. This sample has tens of thousands of clones, with about 94% found just once. Trimming at V came to 4 bases and at J to 5 bases, leaving 4 bases not matched to a gene. The CDR3 sequence is 15 residues long. Per the germline V gene, CDR1 is SEHNR and CDR2 is FQNEAQ (reference sequence). This receptor was obtained from a female donor with multiple sclerosis, enrolled in a pregnancy study. Sequenced material: CD8+ T cells from peripheral blood mononuclear cells, taken after pregnancy. This chain links TRBV7-9 with TRBJ2-1; TRBD1 aligns across 11 bases. CDR3 coding DNA: TGTGCCAGCAGCTCTGGACAGGGGGCCGACAATGAGCAGTTCTTC. Encoded protein: CASSSGQGADNEQFF. Together with reference TRBV7-9 and TRBJ2-1, the CDR3 gives the full variable domain: DTGVSQNPRHKITKRGQNVTFRCDPISEHNRLYWYRQTLGQGPEFLTYFQNEAQLEKSRLLSDRFSAERPKGSFSTLEIQRTEQGDSAMYLCASSSGQGADNEQFFGPGTRLTVL.